The 15 T cell receptor beta chains below come from one sample, sequenced in a study of T cell changes during pregnancy in multiple sclerosis. Only in-frame clones appear in the TCRdb table, and some are missing; sequencing was by immunoSEQ multiplex PCR. The sample lists 25,000 to 35,000 clones; roughly 87% were seen once. The sample consisted of CD8+ T cells from peripheral blood mononuclear cells, taken in the second trimester of pregnancy. The receptors derive from a female donor with multiple sclerosis, enrolled in a pregnancy study.

This sequence joins TRBV9 and TRBJ1-2; D not resolved. Germline assignment: CDR1 SGDLS and CDR2 YYNGEE. V lost 2 bases, J lost 0 bases, and 14 bases lay in between. The CDR3 is 16 amino acids. CDR3: CASSVAGEGPNYGYTF. Written as DNA, the CDR3 is TGTGCCAGCAGCGTCGCGGGAGAGGGCCCTAACTATGGCTACACCTTC.

CDR3 bases: TGTGCCAGCAGCCAAGGACGGGGGGTCACTGAAGCTTTCTTT. Amino acids: CASSQGRGVTEAFF. V is TRBV7-9 and J is TRBJ1-1; TRBD1 is a possible D gene (5 bases). The germline V gene encodes CDR1 SEHNR and CDR2 FQNEAQ (reference sequence). The CDR3 has 14 amino acids. V lost 5 bases and J 4 bases, leaving 14 bases between the germline ends.

This sequence joins TRBV7-3 and TRBJ2-2; D might be TRBD2 (6 bases). The V end was cut by 1 base, the J end by 2 bases, with 14 bases between. The CDR3 covers 17 residues. Germline loops: CDR1 SGHTA, CDR2 FQGTGA. The CDR3 sequence: CASSLMGSGPNTGELFF. Here the CDR3 DNA reads TGTGCCAGCAGCTTAATGGGCAGCGGGCCTAACACCGGGGAGCTGTTTTTT.

The chain is built from TRBV2 and TRBJ2-2; a weak D match, TRBD2 (8 bases). Germline CDR1 SNHLY, CDR2 FYNNEI. The CDR3 length is 16 residues. V lost 3 bases to trimming and J lost 1 base, with 12 bases between them. The CDR3 sequence: CASSDRGTRNTGELFF. The CDR3 nucleotides read TGTGCCAGCAGTGACAGGGGGACTAGGAACACCGGGGAGCTGTTTTTT.

This chain connects TRBV28 to TRBJ2-1, with 7 bases matching TRBD1. Trimming at V came to 6 bases and at J to 8 bases, leaving 4 bases not matched to a gene. CDR1 is MDHEN and CDR2 is SYDVKM in the germline V gene. CDR3 length: 12 amino acids. CDR3 in DNA: TGTGCCAGCAGCCGTACAGGGGATGAGCAGTTCTTC. This codes for CASSRTGDEQFF.

This clone was seen a single time. V gene TRBV28 combines with J gene TRBJ1-1; D remains ambiguous. Germline V lookup: CDR1 MDHEN, CDR2 SYDVKM. There are 16 residues in the CDR3. Trimming took off 3 bases at V and 3 bases at J, with 17 bases between the two ends. This CDR3 is CASSFRLGGRDTEAFF. CDR3 nucleotides: TGTGCCAGCAGTTTCCGGCTGGGAGGGAGAGACACTGAAGCTTTCTTT.

As concerns this clone: One end of the junction varies from germline; a read error may be responsible. The chain has TRBV7-2 and TRBJ2-5; 7 positions match TRBD2. Per germline, CDR1 SGHTA and CDR2 FQGNSA. The CDR3 consists of 16 residues. The DNA of the CDR3 is TGTGCCAGCAGATTAGGGGTGGGGGGGAACCAAGAGACCCAGTACTTC. Translating gives CASRLGVGGNQETQYF.

The rearrangement links TRBV27 to TRBJ2-3, with 8 bases matching TRBD2. V trimming: 5 bases; J trimming: 1 base; junction bases outside the gene matches: 8. CDR1 MNHEY and CDR2 SMNVEV come from the germline V gene (reference sequence). The CDR3 is 16 amino acids. The DNA of the CDR3 is TGTGCCAGCAGTCCCCTTGCGGGGGGAGGCACAGATACGCAGTATTTT. It encodes CASSPLAGGGTDTQYF.

In DNA, the CDR3 is TGTGCCAGCAGTACTTGGGGGCTCGAGAACACTGAAGCTTTCTTT. It specifies CASSTWGLENTEAFF. The chain has TRBV7-2 and TRBJ1-1; TRBD1 is a possible D gene (6 bases). The CDR3 loop spans 15 amino acids. Per germline, CDR1 SGHTA and CDR2 FQGNSA. V was pared by 6 bases and J by 1 base, with 15 bases between.

V usage is TRBV9 and J usage is TRBJ2-1, with 10 bases aligning to TRBD2. The V segment lost 0 bases and the J segment 7 bases; nucleotides outside the gene matches: 7. CDR3 length: 16 residues. The V gene's germline CDR1 is SGDLS and CDR2 YYNGEE. The CDR3, as DNA: TGTGCCAGCAGCGTAGACGCAGCGGGGGGGCGGAATGAGCAGTTCTTC. Protein sequence: CASSVDAAGGRNEQFF.

The chain is built from TRBV6-4 and TRBJ2-1; 9 bases match TRBD2. This CDR3 is built from 14 residues. Germline CDR1 reads MRHNA; CDR2 reads SNTAGT. Trimming removed 0 bases from V and 6 bases from J; junction bases left unmatched: 0. CDR3 nucleotides: TGTGCCAGCAGTGACTCGCGGGGGGGCAATGAGCAGTTCTTC. This encodes CASSDSRGGNEQFF.

V usage is TRBV18 and J usage is TRBJ2-7; D gene unclear. The CDR3 length is 18 residues. The germline V and J ends were trimmed by 2 bases and 0 bases, with 20 bases remaining between them. The V gene's germline CDR1 is KGHSH and CDR2 LQKENI. Here the CDR3 reads CASSPFGEPGSSSYEQYF. The DNA of the CDR3 is TGTGCCAGCTCACCATTTGGAGAGCCGGGTTCTAGCTCCTACGAGCAGTACTTC.

The chain recombines TRBV4-1 with TRBJ1-2; 7 bases map to TRBD1. The CDR3 has 15 amino acids. Looked up from germline, CDR1 is MGHRA and CDR2 is YSYEKL. V was clipped by 1 base and J by 0 bases; unmatched bases: 2. The CDR3 loop is CASSQGDRSNYGYTF. CDR3 sequence (DNA): TGCGCCAGCAGCCAAGGGGACAGATCTAACTATGGCTACACCTTC.

J is TRBJ2-7 and V is TRBV6-5, with D possibly being TRBD1 (5 bases). The CDR3 extends over 15 amino acids. The germline V gene encodes CDR1 MNHEY and CDR2 SVGAGI. V dropped 0 bases and J dropped 0 bases, with 9 bases sitting between them. Here the CDR3 reads CASSYSIGDSYEQYF. CDR3 DNA sequence: TGTGCCAGCAGTTACTCGATAGGGGACTCCTACGAGCAGTACTTC.

This clone has just a few counts. This chain joins TRBV9 and TRBJ1-5, with no clear D. Germline V gene data show CDR1 as SGDLS and CDR2 as YYNGEE. The CDR3 loop spans 14 amino acids. Trimming removed 0 bases at V and 3 bases at J, with 7 bases between. In nucleotides, the CDR3 is TGTGCCAGCAGCGTAGGGGCAGACAATCAGCCCCAGCATTTT. Amino acid sequence: CASSVGADNQPQHF.